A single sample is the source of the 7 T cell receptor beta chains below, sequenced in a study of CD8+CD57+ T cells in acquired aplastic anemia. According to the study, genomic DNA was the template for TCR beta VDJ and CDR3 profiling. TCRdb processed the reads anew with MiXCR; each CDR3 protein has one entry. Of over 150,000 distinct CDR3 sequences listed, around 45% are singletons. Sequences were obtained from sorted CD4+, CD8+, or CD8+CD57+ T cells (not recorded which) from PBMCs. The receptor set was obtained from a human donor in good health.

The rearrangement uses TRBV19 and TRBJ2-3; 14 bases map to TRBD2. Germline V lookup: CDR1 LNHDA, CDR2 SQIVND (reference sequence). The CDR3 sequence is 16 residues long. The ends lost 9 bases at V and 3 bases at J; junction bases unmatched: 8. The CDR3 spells CASSSWTSGGTDTQYF. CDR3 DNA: TGTGCCAGCAGCTCGTGGACTAGCGGGGGGACAGATACGCAGTATTTT.

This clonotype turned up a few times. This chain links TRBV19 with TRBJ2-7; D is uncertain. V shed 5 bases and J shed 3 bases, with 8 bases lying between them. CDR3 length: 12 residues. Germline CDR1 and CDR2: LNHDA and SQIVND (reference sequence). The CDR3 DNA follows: TGTGCCAGTAGTGATACGATCTACGAGCAGTACTTC. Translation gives CASSDTIYEQYF.

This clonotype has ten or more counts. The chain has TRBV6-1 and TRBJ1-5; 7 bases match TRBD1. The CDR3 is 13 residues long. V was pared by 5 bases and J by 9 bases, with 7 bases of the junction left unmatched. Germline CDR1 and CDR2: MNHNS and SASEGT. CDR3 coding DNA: TGTGCCAGCAGTAGACAGGGAAATTCGCCCCAGCATTTT. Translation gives CASSRQGNSPQHF.

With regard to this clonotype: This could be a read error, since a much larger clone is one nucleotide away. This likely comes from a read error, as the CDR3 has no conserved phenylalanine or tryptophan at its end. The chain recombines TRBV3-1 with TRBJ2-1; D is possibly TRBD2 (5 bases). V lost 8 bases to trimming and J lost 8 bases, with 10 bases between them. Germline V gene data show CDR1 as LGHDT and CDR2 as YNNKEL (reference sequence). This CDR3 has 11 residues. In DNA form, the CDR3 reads TGTGCCAGCGGGAGAACCGATGAGCAGTTCTCC. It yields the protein CASGRTDEQFS.

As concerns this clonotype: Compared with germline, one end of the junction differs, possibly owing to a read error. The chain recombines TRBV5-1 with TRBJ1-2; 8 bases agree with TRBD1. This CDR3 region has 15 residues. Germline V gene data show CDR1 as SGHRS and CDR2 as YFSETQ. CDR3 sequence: CASSAQGAPSYGCTF. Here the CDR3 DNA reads TGCGCCAGCAGCGCTCAGGGGGCCCCATCCTATGGCTGCACCTTC.

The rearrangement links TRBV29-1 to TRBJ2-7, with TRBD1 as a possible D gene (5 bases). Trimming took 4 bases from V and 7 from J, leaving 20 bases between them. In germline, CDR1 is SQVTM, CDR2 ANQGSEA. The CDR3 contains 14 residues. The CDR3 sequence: CSVVSRVNVGEQYF. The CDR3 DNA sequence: TGCAGCGTTGTCAGCAGGGTGAACGTGGGAGAGCAGTACTTC.

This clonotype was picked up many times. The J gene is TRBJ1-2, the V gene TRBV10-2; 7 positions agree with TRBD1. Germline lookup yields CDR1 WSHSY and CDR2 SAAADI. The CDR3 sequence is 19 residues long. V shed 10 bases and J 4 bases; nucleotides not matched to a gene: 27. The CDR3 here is CATAPHPGQPPIRGYGYTF. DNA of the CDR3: TGCGCCACCGCTCCCCACCCGGGACAGCCTCCAATCAGGGGCTATGGCTACACCTTC.